The next 16 T cell receptor beta chains were all read from a single sample in a study of shared clonotypes between healthy human individuals. The protocol was immunoSEQ multiplex PCR, while the TCRdb copy is restricted to in-frame clones and leaves out a portion. The data show roughly 640,000 clones, around 67% seen once. The sample taken for sequencing was memory CD4+ T cells sorted from blood. Subset given: CD45RA-negative fraction. These receptors all come from a woman aged 30 to 39 in good health.

This clone was seen once. This sequence joins TRBV5-4 and TRBJ2-2; 10 positions agree with TRBD1. V gave up 0 bases and J gave up 4 bases; unmatched junction bases: 6. Germline CDR1 reads SGHNT; CDR2 reads YYREEE (reference sequence). The CDR3 runs to 17 residues. The CDR3 nucleotides are TGTGCCAGCAGCTTGGTCCCGGGACAGGGGATCACCGGGGAGCTGTTTTTT. Translating gives CASSLVPGQGITGELFF.

This chain uses TRBV27 with TRBJ1-5; TRBD1 agrees at 7 bases. With 3 bases clipped from V and 4 bases from J, the junction kept 3 bases outside the gene matches. The CDR3 runs 14 residues. CDR1 and CDR2 (germline): MNHEY, SMNVEV (reference sequence). The CDR3, as DNA: TGTGCCAGCAGTTTGGGGACAGCTAATCAGCCCCAGCATTTT. Translating it yields CASSLGTANQPQHF.

This clone has a count of ten or more. The rearrangement links TRBV21-1 to TRBJ1-4; TRBD1 reflects the table's D call only, with no check against the DNA. TRBV21-1 is recorded as a pseudogene. The CDR3 loop spans 14 amino acids. The CDR3 spells CASGIQGSNEKLFF. The CDR3 DNA follows: TGTGCCAGCGGGATACAGGGATCTAATGAAAAACTGTTTTTT.

The gene calls are TRBV7-9 and TRBJ1-2, with 8 bases identical to TRBD1. V gave up 5 bases and J gave up 4 bases; unmatched junction bases: 15. This CDR3 contains 17 residues. Germline lookup yields CDR1 SEHNR and CDR2 FQNEAQ (reference sequence). DNA of the CDR3: TGTGCCAGCAGCCCCGGACAGGGCCTCTCACTCGGCTATGGCTACACCTTC. It translates to CASSPGQGLSLGYGYTF. The full variable domain, with the rest looked up from reference TRBV7-9 and TRBJ1-2, is DTGVSQNPRHKITKRGQNVTFRCDPISEHNRLYWYRQTLGQGPEFLTYFQNEAQLEKSRLLSDRFSAERPKGSFSTLEIQRTEQGDSAMYLCASSPGQGLSLGYGYTFGSGTRLTVV.

V is TRBV28 and J is TRBJ1-3; D may be TRBD1 (5 bases). The CDR3 is 14 amino acids. CDR1 and CDR2 from the germline V gene are MDHEN and SYDVKM. Trimming took off 8 bases at V and 8 bases at J, with 19 bases between the two ends. The CDR3 sequence: CASLGWGTEDTIYF. The CDR3 coding sequence is TGTGCCAGCTTGGGGTGGGGGACCGAGGACACCATATATTTT. The variable domain in full, completed from reference TRBV28 and TRBJ1-3, reads DVKVTQSSRYLVKRTGEKVFLECVQDMDHENMFWYRQDPGLGLRLIYFSYDVKMKEKGDIPEGYSVSREKKERFSLILESASTNQTSMYLCASLGWGTEDTIYFGEGSWLTVV.

The chain uses TRBV15 and TRBJ1-2; no clear D. The V end was cut by 0 bases, the J end by 2 bases, with 1 base between. Germline V gene lookup returns CDR1 LNHNV and CDR2 YYDKDF (reference sequence). CDR3 size: 12 residues. In DNA form, the CDR3 reads TGTGCCACCAGCAGAGAAAACTATGGCTACACCTTC. Translated, it gives CATSRENYGYTF. Using reference TRBV15 and TRBJ1-2 for the parts outside the CDR3, the full variable domain is DAMVIQNPRYQVTQFGKPVTLSCSQTLNHNVMYWYQQKSSQAPKLLFHYYDKDFNNEADTPDNFQSRRPNTSFCFLDIRSPGLGDTAMYLCATSRENYGYTFGSGTRLTVV.

The chain links TRBV29-1 to TRBJ1-5, with a tentative D call TRBD1 (5 bases). The CDR3 contains 13 residues. Germline V gives CDR1 SQVTM, CDR2 ANQGSEA. V was trimmed by 7 bases and J by 7 bases, leaving 17 bases between them. CDR3 DNA sequence: TGCAGCGCATTACCTCCCGGGGGGCAGCCCCAGCATTTT. Its translation is CSALPPGGQPQHF.

The chain has TRBV6-1 and TRBJ1-2; the match to TRBD1 covers 9 bases. This CDR3 region has 16 residues. The V gene end was trimmed by 2 bases and the J gene end by 8 bases; junction bases not matched to a gene: 12. Germline V gene sequence: CDR1 MNHNS, CDR2 SASEGT. This CDR3 is CASSELLGGTGYGYTF. The CDR3 DNA is TGTGCCAGCAGTGAATTGTTGGGCGGGACAGGGTACGGCTACACCTTC.

Note on this clone: The sample has other DNA sequences that encode this CDR3 too. The J gene is TRBJ1-5, the V gene TRBV6-1, with D possibly being TRBD1 (5 bases). With 6 bases removed from V and 3 bases from J, the gap between germline ends came to 9 bases. The CDR3 spans 13 residues. Germline CDR1 MNHNS, CDR2 SASEGT. The CDR3 DNA reads as TGTGCCAGCAGCGGGGGTAACAATCAGCCCCAGCATTTT. This translates into CASSGGNNQPQHF.

The chain carries TRBV5-1 and TRBJ2-7; D tentatively fits TRBD1 or TRBD2 (6 bases each). CDR3 length equals 15 residues. V gave up 6 bases and J gave up 2 bases, with 18 bases separating them. Germline lookup yields CDR1 SGHRS and CDR2 YFSETQ. The CDR3 DNA reads as TGCGCCAGCACTTTGGGGGCTAGCGATACCTACGAGCAGTACTTC. Amino acids: CASTLGASDTYEQYF.

The chain employs TRBV2 and TRBJ1-2; weak D call: TRBD1 (5 bases). From germline, CDR1 is SNHLY and CDR2 FYNNEI. This CDR3 spans 12 amino acids. Deletions cut 6 bases from V and 4 bases from J, with 9 bases between. For the CDR3, the DNA is TGTGCCAGCAGGCTGGACACCTATGGCTACACCTTC. This encodes CASRLDTYGYTF.

The chain recombines TRBV28 with TRBJ2-5, with D possibly matching TRBD1 (6 bases). With 5 bases removed from V and 7 bases from J, the gap between germline ends came to 14 bases. The V gene's germline CDR1 is MDHEN and CDR2 SYDVKM. This CDR3 has 13 amino acids. CDR3 amino acids: CASSGQTPWTQYF. DNA for the CDR3: TGTGCCAGCAGTGGACAGACACCTTGGACCCAGTACTTC.

This clone was recorded only once. DNA of the CDR3: TGTGCCAGCAGCTGGGCACAGGGGAATGAGCAGTTCTTC. Its translation: CASSWAQGNEQFF. The chain employs TRBV5-8 and TRBJ2-1, with 7 bases that match TRBD1. CDR1 and CDR2 (germline): SGHTS, YDEGEE. This CDR3 is built from 13 residues. Trimming at V came to 3 bases and at J to 7 bases, leaving 4 bases not matched to a gene.

Turning to this clone: A far larger clone is one base from this, pointing to a likely read error. The gene calls are TRBV2 and TRBJ2-6; possibly TRBD1 for D (6 bases). Trimming shortened V by 5 bases and J by 2 bases, and 16 bases separated the two germline ends. This CDR3 comprises 17 residues. Per germline, CDR1 SNHLY and CDR2 FYNNEI. CDR3 in DNA: TGTGCCAGCAGTTATCAAACAGGGAGCCCTGGGGCCAACGTCCTGACTTTC. It yields the protein CASSYQTGSPGANVLTF. Looking up the rest from reference TRBV2 and TRBJ2-6 gives the full variable domain: EPEVTQTPSHQVTQMGQEVILRCVPISNHLYFYWYRQILGQKVEFLVSFYNNEISEKSEIFDDQFSVERPDGSNFTLKIRSTKLEDSAMYFCASSYQTGSPGANVLTFGAGSRLTVL.

The chain couples TRBV29-1 to TRBJ2-3; 8 bases match TRBD1. The CDR3 runs to 14 residues. V shed 4 bases, J shed 4 bases, and the junction held 7 bases outside the gene matches. Germline V CDR1 and CDR2: SQVTM, ANQGSEA. CDR3 amino acids: CSVAQGASADTQYF. CDR3 DNA: TGCAGCGTTGCCCAGGGGGCATCGGCAGATACGCAGTATTTT.

In this sample, this clone turned up once. Distinct nucleotide sequences in the sample also encode this CDR3. The genes are TRBV5-1 and TRBJ2-1; TRBD1 is a possible D gene (5 bases). The germline V gene has CDR1 SGHRS and CDR2 YFSETQ. This CDR3 comprises 14 residues. V was trimmed by 0 bases and J by 3 bases, leaving 7 bases between them. In nucleotides, the CDR3 is TGCGCCAGCAGCTTGGCCGACAGCTACAATGAGCAGTTCTTC. Its translation is CASSLADSYNEQFF. Based on the CDR3 plus reference TRBV5-1 and TRBJ2-1, the full variable domain is KAGVTQTPRYLIKTRGQQVTLSCSPISGHRSVSWYQQTPGQGLQFLFEYFSETQRNKGNFPGRFSGRQFSNSRSEMNVSTLELGDSALYLCASSLADSYNEQFFGPGTRLTVL.